The rows below give T cell receptor beta chains drawn from one sample of a study of memory CD4+ T cells and cytomegalovirus serostatus. Repertoires were generated with immunoSEQ multiplex PCR, while TCRdb's copy carries only in-frame clones and drops some. The repertoire holds over 75,000 clones, with about four fifths as singletons. What was sequenced was memory CD4+ T cells from blood. The receptor set was obtained from an adult in good health and CMV-seropositive. The CDR3 runs from the conserved cysteine through the conserved F or W. The D gene is left open where the match is weak. Only part of the rows carry a size: once, few, many, or a class if the clone is expanded.

TGTGCCAGCAGCCAGGCCGGGCTACAAGAGACCCAGTACTTC	CASSQAGLQETQYF	TRBJ2-5	TRBV6-6	.	.
TGTGCCTGGAGGGACAGGGGGCTCGGTGGAAACACCATATATTTT	CAWRDRGLGGNTIYF	TRBJ1-3	TRBV30	TRBD1	.
TGCGCCAGCAGCAGGACTAGCGGGAGTTCCGGGGAGCTGTTTTTT	CASSRTSGSSGELFF	TRBJ2-2	TRBV5-1	TRBD2	few
TGTGCCAGCAGCGTAGACCGTTCTAGCGATCAGTATTTT	CASSVDRSSDQYF	TRBJ2-3	TRBV9	.	few
TGTGCCAGCAGAGGACAGGGTGGTAACTATGGCTACACCTTC	CASRGQGGNYGYTF	TRBJ1-2	TRBV28	TRBD1	.
TGTGCCAGCAGTTACGGGGCCGGGCAGGGCTACACCTTC	CASSYGAGQGYTF	TRBJ1-2	TRBV6-5	.	.
TGTGCCAGCAGTTCCAACAGGGGGCAGTACTTC	CASSSNRGQYF	TRBJ2-7	TRBV28	TRBD1	.
TGTGCCAGCAGCTTAGAGAGTATGGAGACCCAGTACTTC	CASSLESMETQYF	TRBJ2-5	TRBV7-2	.	.
TGTGCCAGCAGGACAGGGCCCGGGTTGACGGCCCAGTACTTC	CASRTGPGLTAQYF	TRBJ2-5	TRBV2	TRBD1	.
TGTGCCAGCTCACTTACCAGGGGTTCCGATCATTCACCCCTCCACTTT	CASSLTRGSDHSPLHF	TRBJ1-6	TRBV18	.	.
TGCGCCAGCAGCACATCGGGACAGGAATCCGGGGAGCTGTTTTTT	CASSTSGQESGELFF	TRBJ2-2	TRBV5-1	TRBD1	.
TGCGCCAGCAGTGAGGAGGCGGGAGGATTCAATGAGCAGTTCTTC	CASSEEAGGFNEQFF	TRBJ2-1	TRBV10-2	TRBD2	.
TGTGCCTGGAGTAATGGCGGAGGGACAGATACGCAGTATTTT	CAWSNGGGTDTQYF	TRBJ2-3	TRBV30	.	.
TGTGCCAGCAGTTTGGGGACCTACGAGCAGTACTTC	CASSLGTYEQYF	TRBJ2-7	TRBV28	.	.
TGTGCCAGCAGCCGGACAGGGCCCAATAATGAAAAACTGTTTTTT	CASSRTGPNNEKLFF	TRBJ1-4	TRBV2	TRBD1	.
TGTGCCAGCAGGAGGGGACAGAACACTGAAGCTTTCTTT	CASRRGQNTEAFF	TRBJ1-1	TRBV5-4	.	many
TGTGCCTGGAGTCCCGGGGGTAGACAGCCCCAGCATTTT	CAWSPGGRQPQHF	TRBJ1-5	TRBV30	.	few
TGTGCCAGCTCAGATCCGGGACAGGGCAGAAGTTACGAGCAGTACTTC	CASSDPGQGRSYEQYF	TRBJ2-7	TRBV18	TRBD1	.
TGTGCCAGCAGTTACGGGTACAATCAGCCCCAGCATTTT	CASSYGYNQPQHF	TRBJ1-5	TRBV6-5	.	.
TGTGCCAGCAGCTCCGACTACCTTAGCACAGATACGCAGTATTTT	CASSSDYLSTDTQYF	TRBJ2-3	TRBV7-2	.	.
TGTGCCAGCAGCTTAGGTAGGAGTAATGAGCAGTTCTTC	CASSLGRSNEQFF	TRBJ2-1	TRBV11-3	.	.
TGTGCCAGCAGTTTGAGAACAGGGGAAGCTTTCTTT	CASSLRTGEAFF	TRBJ1-1	TRBV28	.	few
TGTGCCAGTAGTTCCGACAGGGGCCCCCACGGAGCTGAAGCTTTCTTT	CASSSDRGPHGAEAFF	TRBJ1-1	TRBV19	TRBD1	.
TGTGCCAGCACCGGGACTAGCGGGAGTCGTGGGACCTACAATGAGCAGTTCTTC	CASTGTSGSRGTYNEQFF	TRBJ2-1	TRBV2	TRBD2	once
TGTGCCAGCCTCACCGGAAACACCATATATTTT	CASLTGNTIYF	TRBJ1-3	TRBV6-6	.	.
TGTGCCAGCAGCCCCATGAGGGGTAGTGGAGTCTATGGCTACACCTTC	CASSPMRGSGVYGYTF	TRBJ1-2	TRBV28	.	.
TGTGCCAGCAGCTTGGACCCTAGCGGCCTCTACGAGCAGTACTTC	CASSLDPSGLYEQYF	TRBJ2-7	TRBV5-4	TRBD2	.
TGTGCCAGCAAACTCACGAGGGGGGGAGACTACAATGAGCAGTTCTTC	CASKLTRGGDYNEQFF	TRBJ2-1	TRBV13	.	once
TGTGCCAGCAGCGCTGCTAGCGGGAGGGAGTTCTTC	CASSAASGREFF	TRBJ2-1	TRBV5-6	TRBD2	.
TGTGCCAGCAGCCCCCCGGGGACCGGGGAGCTGTTTTTT	CASSPPGTGELFF	TRBJ2-2	TRBV9	.	.
TGTGCCAGCAGCTTTTTCTTTGAGCGGTTAAGCTCCTACAATGAGCAGTTCTTC	CASSFFFERLSSYNEQFF	TRBJ2-1	TRBV5-4	.	.
TGTGCCAGCCGCCGGGGGCTAGCGGGGTTCCAAGAGACCCAGTACTTC	CASRRGLAGFQETQYF	TRBJ2-5	TRBV5-4	TRBD2	.
TGTGCCAGCAGTGCTTACAGGGGGGACACTGAAGCTTTCTTT	CASSAYRGDTEAFF	TRBJ1-1	TRBV6-1	TRBD1	.
TGTGCCAGCTCACCACCGGAGGGGGTCACCGGGGAGCTGTTTTTT	CASSPPEGVTGELFF	TRBJ2-2	TRBV18	.	.
TGTGCCAGCAGTTTGTTCGGGAGGGGAGTGGCTGGGGCCAACGTCCTGACTTTC	CASSLFGRGVAGANVLTF	TRBJ2-6	TRBV27	TRBD2	.
TGTGCCAGTAGTATTTCTGTCCAAGATACGCAGTATTTT	CASSISVQDTQYF	TRBJ2-3	TRBV19	.	.
TGTGCCAGCAGCTTGGGGATAACGAGGCAGGCGGGCAATCAGCCCCAGCATTTT	CASSLGITRQAGNQPQHF	TRBJ1-5	TRBV5-5	.	.
TGTGCCAGCAGGAGGGGACAGGGTCGCGCAGATACGCAGTATTTT	CASRRGQGRADTQYF	TRBJ2-3	TRBV6-1	TRBD1	.
TGTGCCAGCTCACCTAGACAGGGTGACACCGGGGAGCTGTTTTTT	CASSPRQGDTGELFF	TRBJ2-2	TRBV18	TRBD1	.
TGTGCCAGCAGCCCCGGACAGTTAAGCAATCAGCCCCAGCATTTT	CASSPGQLSNQPQHF	TRBJ1-5	TRBV28	.	once
TGTGCCAGCAGTTACGACAGTTACAATACGCAGTATTTT	CASSYDSYNTQYF	TRBJ2-3	TRBV6-5	.	.
TGTGCCAGCAGATTTAGGGGAAACTCCTACGAGCAGTACTTC	CASRFRGNSYEQYF	TRBJ2-7	TRBV2	.	.
TGCGCCAGCAGCTTGGCCCCAGGCGTGGTCGGGCCCCCGGGGGTCTTC	CASSLAPGVVGPPGVF	TRBJ2-1	TRBV5-1	.	few
TGTGCCAGCAGTGGACAGGGAAACACTGAAGCTTTCTTT	CASSGQGNTEAFF	TRBJ1-1	TRBV2	TRBD1	few
TGTGCCAGCAGTAAGGGACAGGGTTTGAGCACTGAAGCTTTCTTT	CASSKGQGLSTEAFF	TRBJ1-1	TRBV28	TRBD1	.
TGTGCCAGCAGTTTGTATGATGGACTAGCGGGAGTTTACGAGCAGTACTTC	CASSLYDGLAGVYEQYF	TRBJ2-7	TRBV27	TRBD2	.
TGTGCCAGCAGCGTAATAGACAGGCCAGGGACCCAGTACTTC	CASSVIDRPGTQYF	TRBJ2-5	TRBV9	.	.
TGCAGCGCTGAGACAGGGTCGGCTGAAGCTTTCTTT	CSAETGSAEAFF	TRBJ1-1	TRBV29-1	TRBD1	few